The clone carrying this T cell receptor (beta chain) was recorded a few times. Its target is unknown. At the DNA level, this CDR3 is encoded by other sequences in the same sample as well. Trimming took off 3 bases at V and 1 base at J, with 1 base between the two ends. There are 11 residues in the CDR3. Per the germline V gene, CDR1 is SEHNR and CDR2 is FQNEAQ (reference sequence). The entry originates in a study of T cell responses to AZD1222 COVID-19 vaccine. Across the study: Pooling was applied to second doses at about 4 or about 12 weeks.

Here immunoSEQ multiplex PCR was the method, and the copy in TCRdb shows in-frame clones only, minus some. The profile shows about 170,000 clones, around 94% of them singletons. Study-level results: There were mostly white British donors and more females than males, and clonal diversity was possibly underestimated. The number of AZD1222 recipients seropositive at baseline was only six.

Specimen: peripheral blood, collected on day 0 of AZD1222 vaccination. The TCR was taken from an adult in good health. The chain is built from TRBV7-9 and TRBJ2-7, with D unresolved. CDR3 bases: TGTGCCAGCAGCTTTTCCTACGAGCAGTACTTC. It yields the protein CASSFSYEQYF.